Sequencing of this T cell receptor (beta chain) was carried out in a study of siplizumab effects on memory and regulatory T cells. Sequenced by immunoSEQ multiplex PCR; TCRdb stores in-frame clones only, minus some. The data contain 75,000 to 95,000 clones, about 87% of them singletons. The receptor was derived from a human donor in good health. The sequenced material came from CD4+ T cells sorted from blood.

Here the CDR3 reads CASSPPPGENIQYF. CDR3 DNA: TGTGCCAGCAGCCCACCCCCAGGGGAAAACATTCAGTACTTC. This chain uses TRBV7-2 with TRBJ2-4; tentative D call: TRBD1 (6 bases). Trimming shortened V by 5 bases and J by 5 bases, and 13 bases separated the two germline ends. This CDR3 contains 14 residues. CDR1 is SGHTA and CDR2 is FQGNSA in the germline V gene.